This T cell receptor (beta chain) was observed in a study of PD-1 blockade in classical Hodgkin lymphoma. For this clone: Its antigen is as yet unknown.

Notes on the study in general: For complete responders, baseline diversity was comparable to that of newly diagnosed patients. Relapsed/refractory patients reportedly had lower baseline diversity than newly diagnosed patients. Excluded were patients who started nivolumab under 1 year after ASCT, a group that had lower diversity. What caused the repertoire differences, perhaps disease activity or prior therapy, remains undefined.

The assay was immunoSEQ multiplex PCR, and TCRdb's table has in-frame clones only and misses some. The data show tens of thousands of clones, about 91% seen once. Exposure to brentuximab vedotin varied, and each patient had relapsed following autologous stem cell transplantation. The TCR originated in a human donor with classical Hodgkin lymphoma. Material: peripheral blood mononuclear cells (PBMCs), obtained before the second cycle of nivolumab.

The CDR3 nucleotides read TGTGCCAGCAGCTTGGCGGGACCGGCCTCTGGAAACACCATATATTTT. This encodes CASSLAGPASGNTIYF. The chain links TRBV7-6 to TRBJ1-3, with D possibly TRBD1 on 5 matching bases. Germline V gene lookup returns CDR1 SGHVS and CDR2 FNYEAQ. V lost 3 bases and J lost 0, with 12 bases in between. The CDR3 covers 16 residues.